The sequence of this T cell receptor (beta chain) was determined in a study of Ad26.COV2.S vaccination and SARS-CoV-2 variants. About the study: The vaccine Ad26.COV2.S was put into the muscle once, or twice with 56 days between.

Treatment given: some 20 received Ad26.COV2.S at low or high dose, single or two shots; 5 received placebo; per-sample allocation not given. Day 63 after the first injection of vaccine or placebo was the sampling time. The donor was a Boston adult aged 18-55 years. Regarding the study as a whole: Reportedly, after vaccination the spike-specific CD8+ and CD4+ T cell responses displayed substantial breadth. There was a possibility that the TCR breadth and depth analyses underestimated total T cell responses.

The data were produced by immunoSEQ multiplex PCR, yet TCRdb's version contains in-frame clones alone and is incomplete. The table shows fewer than 900,000 clones, with more than 80% occurring only once. Points on this clone: Its antigen is not identified.

After removal of 3 bases from V and 3 bases from J, the junction contained 5 bases not matched to a gene. The CDR3 loop spans 15 amino acids. CDR1 MNHEY and CDR2 SMNVEV come from the germline V gene (reference sequence). This sequence was found in a person between 18 and 65 years old who received the Ad26.COV2.S COVID-19 vaccine or a placebo. V usage is TRBV27 and J usage is TRBJ2-3, with TRBD2 identical over 8 bases. The specimen comprised peripheral blood, sampled in a trial of Ad26.COV2.S vaccine versus placebo. CDR3 DNA sequence: TGTGCCAGCAGTTTCAGAATAGCGGGAACAGATACGCAGTATTTT. Translated, it gives CASSFRIAGTDTQYF.